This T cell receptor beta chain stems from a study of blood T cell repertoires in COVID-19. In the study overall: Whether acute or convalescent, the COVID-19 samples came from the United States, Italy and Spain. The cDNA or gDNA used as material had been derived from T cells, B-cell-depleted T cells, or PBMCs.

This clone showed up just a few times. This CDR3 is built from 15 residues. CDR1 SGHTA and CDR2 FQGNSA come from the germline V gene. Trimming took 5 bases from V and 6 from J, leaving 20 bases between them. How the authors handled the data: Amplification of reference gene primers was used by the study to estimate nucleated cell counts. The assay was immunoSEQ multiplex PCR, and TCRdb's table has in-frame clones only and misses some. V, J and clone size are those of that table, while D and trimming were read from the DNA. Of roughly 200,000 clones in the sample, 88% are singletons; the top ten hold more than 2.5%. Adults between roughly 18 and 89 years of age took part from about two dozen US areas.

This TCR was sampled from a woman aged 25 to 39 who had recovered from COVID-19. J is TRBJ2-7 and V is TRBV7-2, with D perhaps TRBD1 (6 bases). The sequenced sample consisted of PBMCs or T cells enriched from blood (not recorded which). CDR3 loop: CASSLNTGRHLEQYF. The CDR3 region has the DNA TGTGCCAGCAGCCTCAACACAGGGCGGCATCTCGAGCAGTACTTC. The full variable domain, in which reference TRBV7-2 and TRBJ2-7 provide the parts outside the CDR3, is GAGVSQSPSNKVTEKGKDVELRCDPISGHTALYWYRQSLGQGLEFLIYFQGNSAPDKSGLPSDRFSAERTGGSVSTLTIQRTQQEDSAVYLCASSLNTGRHLEQYFGPGTRLTVT.